These 2 T cell receptor beta chains were sequenced from one sample in a study of cytomegalovirus exposure and HLA in healthy donors. PCR used 60 Vbeta primers and 13 Jbeta primers. Some clones are missing from TCRdb's copy, which holds only in-frame ones; the method was immunoSEQ multiplex PCR. The sample shows approximately 200,000 clones, 70% to 80% of them seen only once. Sequencing was done on a sample of PBMCs. The source is a girl aged 2-9 years in good health and CMV-seronegative.

This clone was found a few times. This chain links TRBV5-3 with TRBJ2-3, with TRBD2 identical over 7 bases. TRBV5-3 is filed as an ORF, its function uncertain. The V and J ends lost 6 bases and 4 bases, in that order; junction bases with no gene match: 20. The CDR3 is made up of 18 amino acids. CDR3: CARKLGGEYLWGPDTQYF. The CDR3 nucleotides are TGTGCCAGAAAACTTGGGGGGGAGTATCTGTGGGGCCCAGATACGCAGTATTTT.

The chain couples TRBV27 to TRBJ2-3; 9 nucleotides agree with TRBD2. Per the germline V gene, CDR1 is MNHEY and CDR2 is SMNVEV (reference sequence). There are 18 residues in the CDR3. The trim removed 6 bases at V and 4 bases at J, leaving 17 bases unmatched. The CDR3 is CASSPIYVLAGASDTQYF. As DNA, the CDR3 is TGTGCCAGCAGCCCGATATATGTGTTAGCGGGGGCATCAGATACGCAGTATTTT.